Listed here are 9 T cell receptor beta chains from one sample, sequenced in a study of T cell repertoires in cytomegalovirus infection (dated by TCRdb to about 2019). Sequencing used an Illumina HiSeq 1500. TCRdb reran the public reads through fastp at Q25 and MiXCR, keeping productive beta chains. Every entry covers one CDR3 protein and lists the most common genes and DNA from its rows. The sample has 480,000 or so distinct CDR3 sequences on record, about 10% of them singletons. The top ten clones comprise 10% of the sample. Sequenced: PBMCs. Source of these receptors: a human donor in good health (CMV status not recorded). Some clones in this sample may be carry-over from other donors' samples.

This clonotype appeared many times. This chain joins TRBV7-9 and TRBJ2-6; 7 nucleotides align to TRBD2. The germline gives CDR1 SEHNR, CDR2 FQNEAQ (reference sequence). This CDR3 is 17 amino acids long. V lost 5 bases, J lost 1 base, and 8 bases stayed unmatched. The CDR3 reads CASSPKGGLSGANVLTF. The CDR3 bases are TGTGCCAGCAGCCCGAAGGGAGGGCTGTCTGGGGCCAACGTCCTGACTTTC.

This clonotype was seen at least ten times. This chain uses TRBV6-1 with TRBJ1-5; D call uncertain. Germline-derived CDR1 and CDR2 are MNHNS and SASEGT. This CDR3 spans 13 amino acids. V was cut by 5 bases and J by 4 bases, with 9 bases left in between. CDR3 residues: CASSQGLNQPQHF. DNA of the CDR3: TGTGCCAGCAGTCAAGGGCTAAATCAGCCCCAGCATTTT.

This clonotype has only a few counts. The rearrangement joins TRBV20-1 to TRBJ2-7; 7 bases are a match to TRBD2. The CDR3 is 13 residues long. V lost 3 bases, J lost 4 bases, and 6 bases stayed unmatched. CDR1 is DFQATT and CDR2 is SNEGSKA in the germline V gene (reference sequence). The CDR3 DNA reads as TGCAGTGCTAGTCGGGAGGCCCGGTACGAGCAGTACTTC. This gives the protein CSASREARYEQYF.

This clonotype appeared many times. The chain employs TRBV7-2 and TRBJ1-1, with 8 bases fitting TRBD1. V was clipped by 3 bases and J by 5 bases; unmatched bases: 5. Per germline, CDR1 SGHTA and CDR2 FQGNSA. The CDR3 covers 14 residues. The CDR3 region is CASSFQTGVTEAFF. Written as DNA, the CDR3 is TGTGCCAGCAGCTTTCAGACAGGGGTTACTGAAGCTTTCTTT.

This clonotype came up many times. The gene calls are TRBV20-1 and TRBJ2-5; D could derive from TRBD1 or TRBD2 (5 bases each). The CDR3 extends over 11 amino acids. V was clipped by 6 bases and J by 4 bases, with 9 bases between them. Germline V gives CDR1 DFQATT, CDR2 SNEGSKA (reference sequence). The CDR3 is CSADGGETQYF. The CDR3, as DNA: TGCAGTGCGGATGGGGGAGAGACCCAGTACTTC.

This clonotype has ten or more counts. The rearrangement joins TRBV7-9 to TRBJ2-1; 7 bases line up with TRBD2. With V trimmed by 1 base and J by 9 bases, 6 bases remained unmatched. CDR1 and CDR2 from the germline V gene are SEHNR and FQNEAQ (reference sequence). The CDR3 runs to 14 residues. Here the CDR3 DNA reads TGTGCCAGCAGCTTAGAAGGACTAGTGGTTGAGCAGTTCTTC. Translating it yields CASSLEGLVVEQFF.

This chain's CDR3 is CASTLGGARDTQYF. The CDR3 DNA follows: TGTGCCAGCACCCTTGGGGGTGCACGTGATACGCAGTATTTT. The chain uses TRBV6-2 or TRBV6-3 and TRBJ2-3, with D tentatively TRBD1 or TRBD2 (5 bases each). V was pared by 7 bases and J by 6 bases, with 17 bases between. This CDR3 is built from 14 residues. The germline gives CDR1 MNHEY, CDR2 SVGEGT.

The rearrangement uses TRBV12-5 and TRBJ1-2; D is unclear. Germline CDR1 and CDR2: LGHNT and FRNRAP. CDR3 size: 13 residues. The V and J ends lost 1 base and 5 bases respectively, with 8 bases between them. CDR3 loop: CASGLGREYGYTF. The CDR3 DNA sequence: TGTGCTAGTGGTTTGGGCCGGGAGTATGGCTACACCTTC.

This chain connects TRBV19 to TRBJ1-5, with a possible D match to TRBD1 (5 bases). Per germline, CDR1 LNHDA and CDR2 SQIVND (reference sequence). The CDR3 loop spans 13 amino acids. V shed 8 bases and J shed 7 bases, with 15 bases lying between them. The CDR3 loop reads CASALRWGQPQHF. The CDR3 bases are TGTGCCAGTGCCCTCAGATGGGGGCAGCCCCAGCATTTT. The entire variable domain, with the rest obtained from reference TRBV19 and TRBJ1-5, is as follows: DGGITQSPKYLFRKEGQNVTLSCEQNLNHDAMYWYRQDPGQGLRLIYYSQIVNDFQKGDIAEGYSVSREKKESFPLTVTSAQKNPTAFYLCASALRWGQPQHFGDGTRLSIL.